This is a list of T cell receptor beta chains from one sample in a study of blood T cell repertoires in COVID-19. Profiling relied on immunoSEQ multiplex PCR, and the TCRdb table lists in-frame clones only, not all of them. The table has more than 100,000 clones, approximately 81% seen once. The specimen was peripheral blood. All receptors derive from a woman older than 75 with acute or convalescent COVID-19. The conserved cysteine and the conserved F or W are not part of the CDR3 here. Each record gives: D gene, V gene, J gene, CDR3 protein. A D gene is named only where the DNA matches it firmly.

d_gene: TRBD1; v_gene: TRBV19; j_gene: TRBJ1-5; CDR3aa: ASRRQGIGNQPQH
d_gene: -; v_gene: TRBV20-1; j_gene: TRBJ1-1; CDR3aa: SVGPLTEAF
d_gene: TRBD2; v_gene: TRBV7-2; j_gene: TRBJ2-1; CDR3aa: ASGVTSGGHNEQF
d_gene: -; v_gene: TRBV25-1; j_gene: TRBJ1-4; CDR3aa: ASSFSTNEKLF
d_gene: -; v_gene: TRBV7-2; j_gene: TRBJ1-1; CDR3aa: ASSGGGSTEAF
d_gene: -; v_gene: TRBV10-3; j_gene: TRBJ1-3; CDR3aa: ATSTSKDSDGSTIY
d_gene: -; v_gene: TRBV4-3; j_gene: TRBJ2-2; CDR3aa: ASSRYRDLRNTGELF
d_gene: -; v_gene: TRBV29-1; j_gene: TRBJ1-2; CDR3aa: SATENYGYT
d_gene: TRBD2; v_gene: TRBV6-5; j_gene: TRBJ2-5; CDR3aa: AGGISGSGETQY
d_gene: -; v_gene: TRBV30; j_gene: TRBJ1-1; CDR3aa: AWSELKMLTEAF
d_gene: -; v_gene: TRBV5-4; j_gene: TRBJ2-5; CDR3aa: ASSRAQGQETQY
d_gene: -; v_gene: TRBV6-5; j_gene: TRBJ1-1; CDR3aa: ASSYGGNTEAF
d_gene: -; v_gene: TRBV5-1; j_gene: TRBJ2-1; CDR3aa: ASQTGYNEQF
d_gene: -; v_gene: TRBV9; j_gene: TRBJ1-1; CDR3aa: ASSPAGSLGGVGTEAF
d_gene: -; v_gene: TRBV29-1; j_gene: TRBJ2-1; CDR3aa: SVVGAADSYNEQF
d_gene: TRBD1; v_gene: TRBV5-6; j_gene: TRBJ1-2; CDR3aa: ASTPGQTFYGYT
d_gene: -; v_gene: TRBV7-2; j_gene: TRBJ1-2; CDR3aa: ASSPDGGVYGYT
d_gene: TRBD1; v_gene: TRBV3-1/TRBV3-2; j_gene: TRBJ1-2; CDR3aa: ASSQDIGQGGNYGYT
d_gene: TRBD1; v_gene: TRBV29-1; j_gene: TRBJ1-6; CDR3aa: SVGQGIDSPLH
d_gene: -; v_gene: TRBV5-4; j_gene: TRBJ2-7; CDR3aa: ASSLAGEQY
d_gene: -; v_gene: TRBV7-8; j_gene: TRBJ2-7; CDR3aa: ASSAPSGPSYEQY
d_gene: -; v_gene: TRBV5-1; j_gene: TRBJ1-3; CDR3aa: ASSSQAVSGNTIY
d_gene: -; v_gene: TRBV19; j_gene: TRBJ2-2; CDR3aa: ASSARGSDGELF
d_gene: -; v_gene: TRBV5-4; j_gene: TRBJ1-2; CDR3aa: ASSFGETSKD
d_gene: TRBD1; v_gene: TRBV27; j_gene: TRBJ2-7; CDR3aa: ASRKDRVDEQY
d_gene: -; v_gene: TRBV7-2; j_gene: TRBJ1-6; CDR3aa: ASSLVVRGNSPLH
d_gene: -; v_gene: TRBV5-1; j_gene: TRBJ2-1; CDR3aa: ASSLAWENEQF
d_gene: -; v_gene: TRBV6-5; j_gene: TRBJ1-2; CDR3aa: ASSYASHPGGYT
d_gene: -; v_gene: TRBV19; j_gene: TRBJ2-3; CDR3aa: ASSRQEDTQY
d_gene: -; v_gene: TRBV7-3; j_gene: TRBJ1-2; CDR3aa: ASSLQAGEIGYT
d_gene: TRBD1; v_gene: TRBV25-1; j_gene: TRBJ2-1; CDR3aa: ASSDTGGAYNEQF
d_gene: -; v_gene: TRBV19; j_gene: TRBJ1-2; CDR3aa: ASRQGGGYT
d_gene: TRBD2; v_gene: TRBV27; j_gene: TRBJ2-1; CDR3aa: ASSYTSGTSGAGFYNEQF
d_gene: TRBD2; v_gene: TRBV30; j_gene: TRBJ2-1; CDR3aa: AWSVAQFSGGYNNEQF
d_gene: -; v_gene: TRBV28; j_gene: TRBJ2-7; CDR3aa: ASLNHGTYEQY
d_gene: -; v_gene: TRBV10-3; j_gene: TRBJ1-1; CDR3aa: AISELGGSTEAF
d_gene: TRBD1; v_gene: TRBV6-2/TRBV6-3; j_gene: TRBJ2-1; CDR3aa: ASSVPGTGGIQSSYNEQF
d_gene: TRBD2; v_gene: TRBV6-5; j_gene: TRBJ2-3; CDR3aa: ATSGTSGSHTQY
d_gene: -; v_gene: TRBV19; j_gene: TRBJ2-6; CDR3aa: ASSMGGSGANVLT
d_gene: -; v_gene: TRBV28; j_gene: TRBJ2-1; CDR3aa: ASRGLRGESYNEQF
d_gene: TRBD1; v_gene: TRBV30; j_gene: TRBJ1-5; CDR3aa: AWSGAGGQPQH
d_gene: TRBD2; v_gene: TRBV6-2/TRBV6-3; j_gene: TRBJ2-2; CDR3aa: ASSPALAGGTGELF
d_gene: -; v_gene: TRBV2; j_gene: TRBJ1-1; CDR3aa: ASRYTEAF
d_gene: -; v_gene: TRBV5-1; j_gene: TRBJ1-6; CDR3aa: ASSLGTDSNSPLH
d_gene: -; v_gene: TRBV30; j_gene: TRBJ2-2; CDR3aa: AWSVRGELF